This TCR beta chain came from a study of blood T cells in healthy people across ages (dated by TCRdb to the mid-2010s). Broadly, across the study: In model experiments, template switching captured roughly one uniquely barcoded TCR beta cDNA molecule for every two T cells. Age-related changes in TCR beta repertoire diversity were measured in the study by deep sequencing normalized with unique cDNA molecular identifiers. The donors were split into four age groups: young (average around 15 years), middle-aged (nearly 40), aged (approximately 60) and long-lived (about 74). To avoid experimental bias, donors of different ages were distributed randomly across sequencing lanes. For two donors (one aged 18 to 30 and one aged 80 or older), the study analyzed two additional independent replicas of 1 million unique cDNA reads from the same blood draw. Results the study describes overall, beyond this receptor: Total diversity estimates from one million sequenced T cells were considered lower bounds and underestimates. As age increased, observed TCR beta diversity per million T cells dropped in a roughly linear way, and a significant reduction was already evident by age about 40. Because donor CMV infection status was unknown, age-related changes in expanded clonotypes were potentially confounded. Compared with the aged group, more naive CD4+ T cells, fewer expanded clones and increased TCR diversity were shown by the long-lived group, suggesting age selection. Bulk unsorted PBMC profiling prevented conclusive comparison of naive and antigen-experienced compartments. Observed TCR beta diversity correlated strongly with the percentage of naive T cells measured by flow cytometry.

Systemically healthy Caucasian individuals from Russia, some 38 in total and aged roughly 6 to 100 years, were included as donors. Each donor gave roughly 11 milliliters of peripheral blood, drawn into EDTA-treated Vacutainer tubes. Ficoll-Paque density-gradient centrifugation was used to isolate PBMCs, with at least 7 million per sample. Trizol reagent was used to extract total RNA from PBMCs, with at least 5.5 micrograms per sample. Naive CD45RAhigh/CD27high T cell percentages were measured by flow cytometry on a PBMC aliquot from every donor. V and J are truncated by 2 bases and 1 base respectively, leaving an intervening sequence of 8 bases. Including the terminal cysteine and phenylalanine, the CDR3 comprises 14 residues. CDR3 DNA only is kept here, 42 bases in frame from base 1. The germline V gene sets CDR1 to SGHTA and CDR2 to FQGNSA. Library construction relied on 5' RACE. Sequenced on an Illumina HiSeq 2500. The second PCR ran for about 6 to 12 cycles and used a J-beta primer mix along with a sample-barcoded 5' primer. A template-switch 5' adaptor carrying 12 random nucleotides introduced a unique molecular identifier onto each TCR beta cDNA molecule. At least 2.5 million CDR3-containing paired-end reads were obtained from each sample. All of the RNA was converted into first-strand cDNA using the Mint cDNA synthesis kit, with a TRBC-specific oligonucleotide serving as the primer. Following uracil-DNA glycosylase treatment, all cDNA underwent a first 18-cycle PCR with the universal primers M1SS and BC2_uni_R. The original methods were these. Normalization of each sample was performed by random selection of 1 million high-quality reads, each carrying a distinct molecular identifier. Instead of being binned into consensus sequences, reads that shared molecular identifiers were thrown out. MiTCR, run with a Q25 quality threshold and the strictest error-elimination algorithm, handled CDR3 identification, clonotype clustering and error correction. A nonparametric unseen species model with Euler transformation was used to estimate a lower bound on total TCR beta diversity. TCRdb reanalyzed the raw reads on its own, using fastp at Q25 for trimming and MiXCR for clone calling, and kept in-frame beta chains. Each entry merges the rows of one CDR3 protein and shows their most common DNA and genes. V and J calls and clone size were set by TCRdb, not the authors. The sample records approximately 800,000 distinct CDR3 sequences, 50% to 65% of which are singletons. The top ten constitute approximately 40% of the sample.

Points on this clonotype: No antigen is known for it. No much larger clonotype is one base removed from it; base qualities were not supplied.

Material: blood. The sequence is built from TRBV7-2 and TRBJ1-1; a tentative D call is TRBD1 (5 bases match). The receptor was isolated from a man older than 75 in good health. The CDR3 is CASSLFGGNTEAFF. The DNA reads TGTGCCAGCAGCTTATTTGGGGGGAACACTGAAGCTTTCTTT. Reference TRBV7-2 and TRBJ1-1 genes cover what lies past the CDR3, so the full variable domain is GAGVSQSPSNKVTEKGKDVELRCDPISGHTALYWYRQSLGQGLEFLIYFQGNSAPDKSGLPSDRFSAERTGGSVSTLTIQRTQQEDSAVYLCASSLFGGNTEAFFGQGTRLTVV.